Listed below are T cell receptor beta chains from one sample, sequenced in a study of blood T cell repertoires in COVID-19. The method was immunoSEQ multiplex PCR; TCRdb's version includes in-frame clones alone and lacks a portion of them. The sample has approximately 250,000 clones, around four fifths seen once. Sequenced material: PBMCs or T cells enriched from blood (not recorded which). The receptors derive from a man between 35 and 55 years old who had recovered from COVID-19. The CDR3 runs from the conserved cysteine through the conserved F or W. The order of the fields is J gene, V gene, CDR3 protein.

j_gene: TRBJ2-3
v_gene: TRBV24-1
CDR3aa: CATSAPTGAVRDTQYF

j_gene: TRBJ2-7
v_gene: TRBV5-1
CDR3aa: CASSLAQLAGSYEQYF

j_gene: TRBJ2-7
v_gene: TRBV15
CDR3aa: CATSREMSGATYEQYF

j_gene: TRBJ2-6
v_gene: TRBV3-1/TRBV3-2
CDR3aa: CASSNTGGSVIGAGANVLTF

j_gene: TRBJ1-1
v_gene: TRBV9
CDR3aa: CASSSQGADTEAFF

j_gene: TRBJ1-1
v_gene: TRBV19
CDR3aa: CASSISGTGMNTEAFF

j_gene: TRBJ2-3
v_gene: TRBV7-3
CDR3aa: CASSRLAGTDTQYF

j_gene: TRBJ2-3
v_gene: TRBV2
CDR3aa: CASSVDTDTQYF

j_gene: TRBJ2-5
v_gene: TRBV5-4
CDR3aa: CASSPPGQGLGTQYF

j_gene: TRBJ2-2
v_gene: TRBV5-1
CDR3aa: CATRTGQVFGELFF

j_gene: TRBJ1-2
v_gene: TRBV6-5
CDR3aa: CASSPNSDRFHF

j_gene: TRBJ2-2
v_gene: TRBV10-1
CDR3aa: CASSLPPGQGLSGELFF

j_gene: TRBJ2-3
v_gene: TRBV7-8
CDR3aa: CASSSGLAGTTDTQYF

j_gene: TRBJ2-1
v_gene: TRBV27
CDR3aa: CASSFPSRGGYEQFF

j_gene: TRBJ2-7
v_gene: TRBV2
CDR3aa: CASSATHRSGVSYEQYF

j_gene: TRBJ1-2
v_gene: TRBV10-3
CDR3aa: CAISESGFADYTF

j_gene: TRBJ1-2
v_gene: TRBV7-9
CDR3aa: CASSQGGAGYGYTF

j_gene: TRBJ2-3
v_gene: TRBV27
CDR3aa: CASSLDSPLTDTQYF

j_gene: TRBJ1-4
v_gene: TRBV5-6
CDR3aa: CASSLPGTGVNEKLFF

j_gene: TRBJ2-1
v_gene: TRBV11-2
CDR3aa: CASSLGGTLYNEQFF

j_gene: TRBJ1-1
v_gene: TRBV4-3
CDR3aa: CASSQPGSYTEAFF

j_gene: TRBJ2-1
v_gene: TRBV19
CDR3aa: CASSSVRILADEQFF

j_gene: TRBJ1-1
v_gene: TRBV5-1
CDR3aa: CASSFMTGGGAEAFF

j_gene: TRBJ2-3
v_gene: TRBV11-2
CDR3aa: CASSLGWGQGAADTQYF

j_gene: TRBJ2-3
v_gene: TRBV4-2
CDR3aa: CASSQGVGTSGGETDTQYF

j_gene: TRBJ2-5
v_gene: TRBV14
CDR3aa: CASSLKETQYF

j_gene: TRBJ1-1
v_gene: TRBV19
CDR3aa: CASSETGGDTEAFF

j_gene: TRBJ2-5
v_gene: TRBV2
CDR3aa: CASSAGQVLAQTQYF

j_gene: TRBJ1-6
v_gene: TRBV19
CDR3aa: CASSLLQDPSPLHF

j_gene: TRBJ2-1
v_gene: TRBV2
CDR3aa: CASSGTSGYNEQFF

j_gene: TRBJ2-1
v_gene: TRBV5-6
CDR3aa: CASSLRRAAYNEQFF

j_gene: TRBJ2-7
v_gene: TRBV5-1
CDR3aa: CASSLFNRGYEQYF

j_gene: TRBJ2-2
v_gene: TRBV10-2
CDR3aa: CAASYSGGGNGELFF

j_gene: TRBJ2-7
v_gene: TRBV7-2
CDR3aa: CASSGTRGYPYEQYF

j_gene: TRBJ2-2
v_gene: TRBV5-8
CDR3aa: CASSHLRGGGGGELFF

j_gene: TRBJ2-5
v_gene: TRBV11-2
CDR3aa: CASSLERSGTQYF

j_gene: TRBJ2-3
v_gene: TRBV11-1
CDR3aa: CASSRSGTRSTDTQYF

j_gene: TRBJ1-6
v_gene: TRBV9
CDR3aa: CASSLQGVVSPLHF

j_gene: TRBJ1-2
v_gene: TRBV2
CDR3aa: CASSDEGFYGYTF

j_gene: TRBJ2-3
v_gene: TRBV5-6
CDR3aa: CASSLGPRADTQYF

j_gene: TRBJ2-7
v_gene: TRBV5-8
CDR3aa: CASSLDRARQYF

j_gene: TRBJ1-5
v_gene: TRBV19
CDR3aa: CASSSTGQGQPQHF

j_gene: TRBJ1-1
v_gene: TRBV4-2
CDR3aa: CASSQDRHPREKAFF

j_gene: TRBJ2-7
v_gene: TRBV5-1
CDR3aa: CASNLAPVAGGAYEQYF

j_gene: TRBJ2-1
v_gene: TRBV28
CDR3aa: CASLRDRAPNEQFF

j_gene: TRBJ2-6
v_gene: TRBV2
CDR3aa: CASRREKANVLTF

j_gene: TRBJ2-7
v_gene: TRBV9
CDR3aa: CASTQGTGTEQYF

j_gene: TRBJ2-7
v_gene: TRBV29-1
CDR3aa: CSAWTDQYEQYF

j_gene: TRBJ1-1
v_gene: TRBV10-3
CDR3aa: CAISGAGYEAFF

j_gene: TRBJ2-2
v_gene: TRBV28
CDR3aa: CASSLFRQGRIGELFF

j_gene: TRBJ2-3
v_gene: TRBV11-3
CDR3aa: CASSLGGGAEQYF